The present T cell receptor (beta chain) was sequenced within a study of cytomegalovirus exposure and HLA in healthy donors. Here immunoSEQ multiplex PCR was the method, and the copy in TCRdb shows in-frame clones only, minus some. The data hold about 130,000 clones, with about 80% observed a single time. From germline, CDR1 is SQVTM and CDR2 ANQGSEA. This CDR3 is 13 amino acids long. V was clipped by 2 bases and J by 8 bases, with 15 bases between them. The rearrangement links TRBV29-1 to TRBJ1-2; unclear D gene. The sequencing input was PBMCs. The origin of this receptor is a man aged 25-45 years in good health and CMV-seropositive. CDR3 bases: TGCAGCGTTGAACAGAACCCAACCGGGGGCTACACCTTC. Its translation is CSVEQNPTGGYTF.